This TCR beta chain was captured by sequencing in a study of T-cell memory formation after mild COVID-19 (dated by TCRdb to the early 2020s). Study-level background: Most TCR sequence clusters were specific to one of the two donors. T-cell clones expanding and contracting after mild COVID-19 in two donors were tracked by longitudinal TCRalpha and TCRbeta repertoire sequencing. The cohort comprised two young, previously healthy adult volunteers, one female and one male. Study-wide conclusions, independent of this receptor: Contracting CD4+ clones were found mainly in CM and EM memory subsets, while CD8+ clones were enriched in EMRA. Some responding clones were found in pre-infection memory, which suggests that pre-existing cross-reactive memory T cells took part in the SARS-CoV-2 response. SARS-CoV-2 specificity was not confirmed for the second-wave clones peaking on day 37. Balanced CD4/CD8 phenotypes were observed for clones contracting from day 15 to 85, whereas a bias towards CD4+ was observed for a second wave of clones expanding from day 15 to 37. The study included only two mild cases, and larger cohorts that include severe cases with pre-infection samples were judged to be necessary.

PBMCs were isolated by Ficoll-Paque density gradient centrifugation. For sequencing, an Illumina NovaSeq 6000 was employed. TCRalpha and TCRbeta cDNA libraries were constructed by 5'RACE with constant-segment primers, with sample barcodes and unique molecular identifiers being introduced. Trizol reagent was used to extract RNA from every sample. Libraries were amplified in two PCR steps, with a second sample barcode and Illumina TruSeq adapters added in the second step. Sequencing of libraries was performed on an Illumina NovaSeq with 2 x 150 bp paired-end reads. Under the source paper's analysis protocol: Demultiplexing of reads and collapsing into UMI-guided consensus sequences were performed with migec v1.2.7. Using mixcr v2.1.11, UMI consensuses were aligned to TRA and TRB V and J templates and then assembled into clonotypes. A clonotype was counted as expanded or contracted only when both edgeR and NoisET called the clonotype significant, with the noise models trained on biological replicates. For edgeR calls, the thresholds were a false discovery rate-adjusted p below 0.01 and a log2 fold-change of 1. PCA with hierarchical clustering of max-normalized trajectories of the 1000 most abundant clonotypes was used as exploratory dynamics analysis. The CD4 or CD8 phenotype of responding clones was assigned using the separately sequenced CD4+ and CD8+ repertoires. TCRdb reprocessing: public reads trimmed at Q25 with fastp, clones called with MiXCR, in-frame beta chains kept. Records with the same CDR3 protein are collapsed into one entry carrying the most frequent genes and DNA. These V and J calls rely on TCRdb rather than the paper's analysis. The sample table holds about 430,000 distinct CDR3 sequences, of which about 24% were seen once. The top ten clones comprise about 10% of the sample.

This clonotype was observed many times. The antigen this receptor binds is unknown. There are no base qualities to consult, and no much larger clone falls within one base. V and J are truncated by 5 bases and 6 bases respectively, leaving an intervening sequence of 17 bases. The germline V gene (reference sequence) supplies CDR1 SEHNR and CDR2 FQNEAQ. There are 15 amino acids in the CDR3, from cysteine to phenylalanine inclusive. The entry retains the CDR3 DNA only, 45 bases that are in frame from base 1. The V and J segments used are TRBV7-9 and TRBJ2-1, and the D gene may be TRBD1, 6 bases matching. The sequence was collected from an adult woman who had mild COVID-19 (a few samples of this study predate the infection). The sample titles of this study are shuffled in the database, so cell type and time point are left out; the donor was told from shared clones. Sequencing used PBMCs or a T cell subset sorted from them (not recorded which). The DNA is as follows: TGTGCCAGCAGCGACCGGACAGCTGGCGGCAATGAGCAGTTCTTC. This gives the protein CASSDRTAGGNEQFF.